Presented here are 4 T cell receptor beta chains from one specimen sequenced in a study of OX40 agonist ivuxolimab in advanced cancers. Some clones are missing from TCRdb's copy, which holds only in-frame ones; the method was immunoSEQ multiplex PCR. The sample shows roughly 77,000 clones, 92% of them seen only once. The material was CD4+ or CD8+ T cells sorted from blood, obtained in a trial of the OX40 agonist ivuxolimab. All receptors derive from an adult with an advanced solid tumor such as melanoma, head and neck, liver or kidney cancer.

CDR3: CASRGVGLAGSTDTQYF. CDR3 coding DNA: TGTGCCAGCAGGGGGGTCGGACTAGCGGGGAGCACAGATACGCAGTATTTT. V gene TRBV2 combines with J gene TRBJ2-3; 12 bases align to TRBD2. CDR1 and CDR2 from the germline V gene are SNHLY and FYNNEI. With V trimmed by 6 bases and J by 0 bases, 7 bases remained unmatched. The CDR3 is made up of 17 amino acids.

This clone was seen only once. V gene TRBV5-1 combines with J gene TRBJ2-5; 13 bases are shared with TRBD2. Germline V lookup: CDR1 SGHRS, CDR2 YFSETQ. After removal of 4 bases from V and 4 bases from J, the junction contained 13 bases not matched to a gene. The CDR3 totals 18 residues. The CDR3 nucleotides are TGCGCCAGCAGCGGGTGGACTAGCGGGAGAGGGGGAGGAGAGACCCAGTACTTC. Its protein is CASSGWTSGRGGGETQYF.

The V call is TRBV19, the J call TRBJ2-3, with 7 bases aligning to TRBD2. Germline CDR1 reads LNHDA; CDR2 reads SQIVND (reference sequence). The CDR3 contains 13 residues. The V gene end was trimmed by 5 bases and the J gene end by 2 bases; junction bases not matched to a gene: 1. CDR3 sequence: CASSRDYTDTQYF. CDR3 bases: TGTGCCAGTAGTCGGGACTACACAGATACGCAGTATTTT. Using reference TRBV19 and TRBJ2-3 for the parts outside the CDR3, the full variable domain is DGGITQSPKYLFRKEGQNVTLSCEQNLNHDAMYWYRQDPGQGLRLIYYSQIVNDFQKGDIAEGYSVSREKKESFPLTVTSAQKNPTAFYLCASSRDYTDTQYFGPGTRLTVL.

This rearrangement joins TRBV2 to TRBJ1-6; D call uncertain. Per germline, CDR1 SNHLY and CDR2 FYNNEI. V was trimmed by 4 bases and J by 15 bases, leaving 13 bases between them. CDR3 size: 12 residues. The CDR3 DNA reads as TGTGCCAGCAGTGTGTGGGAGGAAGACCTCCACTTT. Amino acid sequence: CASSVWEEDLHF.